These T cell receptor beta chains were read from a single sample in a study of tumor and adjacent non-tumor tissue in lung cancer. From the multiplex PCR reads, TCRdb called clonotypes with MiXCR, one entry per CDR3 protein. The table lists 60,000 to 65,000 distinct CDR3 sequences, around 61% of them singletons. Specimen: distant non-tumor lung tissue. These receptors were collected from a man in his 70s with non-small cell lung cancer. CDR3s leave out the opening cysteine and the closing phenylalanine or tryptophan.

TRBV29-1 15 SVEHSRPDPNTGELF
TRBV10-2 9 AYGLGYTQY
TRBV25-1 11 ASSDGGSQPQH
TRBV28 13 ASSSGRIDNSPLH
TRBV6-2/TRBV6-3 13 ASREIPGGYTEAF
TRBV7-9 15 ASSLWLAGAPLHEQY
TRBV4-2 15 ARSQPPSGRAVETRY
TRBV5-1 12 AGRVSASTDTQY
TRBV11-2 14 ASSSLSGPGTDTQY
TRBV7-3 12 ASSGGFGTNEQF
TRBV11-1 13 ASSARRGGSTDAF
TRBV20-1 11 SARKGAGNTIY
TRBV12-3/TRBV12-4 11 ASNWTGSDEAF
TRBV5-5 12 ASSLDPASYGYT
TRBV12-3/TRBV12-4 12 ASSPKDRAYIQY
TRBV28 15 VSSLFGSGGAKNIQY
TRBV15 12 ATSRELNRETQY
TRBV5-6 12 AGSLDRYSYEQY
TRBV20-1 15 SAIINSGQKGNQPQH
TRBV11-2 15 ASSLTPRFTSTGELF
TRBV20-1 9 SALLNTEAF
TRBV10-2 14 ASSLGTLSSGNTIY
TRBV5-1 14 ASSLAHGTSQETQY
TRBV5-6 12 ASSLGVGLDTQY
TRBV12-3/TRBV12-4 9 ASSPRVKLF
TRBV11-3 11 ASSPGQRTEAF
TRBV28 15 ASTHLRLAGGPDEQY
TRBV25-1 13 ASSESPLGYNEQF
TRBV5-1 10 ASSYSQEAQY
TRBV29-1 11 SVATISSYEQY
TRBV11-2 11 ACSPSRAGGYT
TRBV6-1 12 ASSEKGYDQPQH
TRBV29-1 13 SAEGDILHQETQY
TRBV11-2 13 VSGSSRGGRTEAF
TRBV11-2 13 ASSPRSSGATVLT
TRBV29-1 10 SVLTGNTEAF
TRBV7-9 11 ASAGRGTGELF
TRBV11-3 13 ASNHLAGVNNEQF
TRBV20-1 13 SARDRDVGTREQF
TRBV11-1 12 ASSFSSGGIEQL
TRBV24-1 19 ATSGYGTSGRRRPNYNEQF
TRBV28 11 ASSFRLVGEQY